The 32 T cell receptor beta chains below were found in one sample sequenced in a study of cytotoxic CD8 clonotypes in ibrutinib-treated CLL. The protocol was immunoSEQ multiplex PCR, while the TCRdb copy is restricted to in-frame clones and leaves out a portion. The top ten clones hold approximately 35% of a sample with over 95,000 clones, more than 55% of them seen once. Here the sequenced sample was PBMCs, taken after 24 months of ibrutinib treatment. The receptors stem from a human donor with chronic lymphocytic leukemia.

This clone has more than one count but fewer than ten. The V gene is TRBV6-4, the J gene TRBJ2-1, with no clear D. From germline, CDR1 is MRHNA and CDR2 SNTAGT. The V gene lost 3 bases and the J gene lost 6 bases, with 12 bases spanning the gap. The CDR3 covers 14 residues. The CDR3 coding sequence is TGTGCCAGCAGTGAGTCGGGCATACCCAATGAGCAGTTCTTC. It specifies CASSESGIPNEQFF.

The CDR3 DNA reads TGTGCCAGCAGCCCGAGGGCAGGGGGCCTCGAGGAGCAGTACTTC. Amino acid sequence: CASSPRAGGLEEQYF. V usage is TRBV7-2 and J usage is TRBJ2-7, with TRBD1 matching 8 bases. Trimming at V came to 5 bases and at J to 7 bases, leaving 13 bases not matched to a gene. From germline, CDR1 is SGHTA and CDR2 FQGNSA. There are 15 residues in the CDR3.

The J gene is TRBJ2-2, the V gene TRBV7-2, with D perhaps TRBD2 (5 bases). Per germline, CDR1 SGHTA and CDR2 FQGNSA. The CDR3 is made up of 16 amino acids. V was pared by 5 bases and J by 4 bases, with 17 bases between. The CDR3 region has the DNA TGTGCCAGCAGCCCCCCTGGAGTTCGGGGCACCGGGGAGCTGTTTTTT. As protein: CASSPPGVRGTGELFF. The full variable domain, its missing parts supplied by reference TRBV7-2 and TRBJ2-2, is GAGVSQSPSNKVTEKGKDVELRCDPISGHTALYWYRQSLGQGLEFLIYFQGNSAPDKSGLPSDRFSAERTGGSVSTLTIQRTQQEDSAVYLCASSPPGVRGTGELFFGEGSRLTVL.

The genes are TRBV7-6 and TRBJ1-1; 8 nucleotides agree with TRBD1. From germline, CDR1 is SGHVS and CDR2 FNYEAQ. The CDR3 is 14 residues long. V was pared by 5 bases and J by 4 bases, with 6 bases of the junction left unmatched. The DNA of the CDR3 is TGTGCCAGCAGCGGTACGACAGGGGTCACTGAAGCTTTCTTT. Translating gives CASSGTTGVTEAFF. Using reference TRBV7-6 and TRBJ1-1 for the parts outside the CDR3, the full variable domain is GAGVSQSPRYKVTKRGQDVALRCDPISGHVSLYWYRQALGQGPEFLTYFNYEAQQDKSGLPNDRFSAERPEGSISTLTIQRTEQRDSAMYRCASSGTTGVTEAFFGQGTRLTVV.

The CDR3 DNA reads TGTGCCTGGAGTGTAGTTTATGGCTACACCTTC. Translating gives CAWSVVYGYTF. The chain has TRBV30 and TRBJ1-2; unclear D gene. The CDR3 is made up of 11 amino acids. Trimming cost V 0 bases and J 5 bases, with 4 bases left between them. In germline, CDR1 is GTSNPN, CDR2 SVGIG (reference sequence).

This chain joins TRBV7-2 and TRBJ1-1, with D uncertain. CDR1 is SGHTA and CDR2 is FQGNSA in the germline V gene. CDR3 length equals 11 residues. The V end was cut by 5 bases, the J end by 9 bases, with 10 bases between. The CDR3 DNA follows: TGTGCCAGCAGCCGCGGGTCTCAAGCTTTCTTT. It codes for CASSRGSQAFF.

The chain couples TRBV7-2 to TRBJ1-6; weak D call: TRBD1 (5 bases). This CDR3 has 17 residues. Between the trimmed V and J ends, which lost 1 base and 6 bases, there was a span of 16 bases. Germline CDR1 and CDR2: SGHTA and FQGNSA. The CDR3 spells CASSLVVGVGGNSPLHF. The DNA for the CDR3 is TGTGCCAGCAGCTTAGTAGTGGGGGTCGGGGGTAATTCACCCCTCCACTTT.

The chain has TRBV10-3 and TRBJ2-7, with TRBD1 identical over 11 bases. The V gene end was trimmed by 11 bases and the J gene end by 4 bases; junction bases not matched to a gene: 13. There are 15 residues in the CDR3. The V gene's germline CDR1 is ENHRY and CDR2 SYGVKD. The CDR3 DNA reads TGTGCCTCCGTTCCTTCCGGGACAGGGGGGTACGAGCAGTACTTC. Protein: CASVPSGTGGYEQYF.

The chain couples TRBV5-8 to TRBJ2-1; 15 bases match TRBD2. With 4 bases clipped from V and 4 bases from J, the junction kept 9 bases outside the gene matches. CDR1 SGHTS and CDR2 YDEGEE come from the germline V gene. The CDR3 has 18 amino acids. CDR3 loop: CASSPPFGTSGGYNEQFF. The CDR3 nucleotides are TGTGCCAGCAGCCCCCCCTTCGGGACTAGCGGGGGGTACAATGAGCAGTTCTTC. The full variable domain, its missing parts supplied by reference TRBV5-8 and TRBJ2-1, is EAGVTQSPTHLIKTRGQQATLRCSPISGHTSVYWYQQALGLGLQFLLWYDEGEERNRGNFPPRFSGRQFPNYSSELNVNALELEDSALYLCASSPPFGTSGGYNEQFFGPGTRLTVL.

The V call is TRBV5-4, the J call TRBJ1-2; weak D call: TRBD1 (6 bases). This CDR3 has 15 amino acids. Looked up from germline, CDR1 is SGHNT and CDR2 is YYREEE (reference sequence). Deletions cut 4 bases from V and 7 bases from J, with 20 bases between. CDR3 sequence (DNA): TGTGCCAGCAGCCCCCCGGTGGGGGGGCTGGGTGGCTACACCTTC. Translated, it gives CASSPPVGGLGGYTF.

A few counts support this clone. The rearrangement links TRBV29-1 to TRBJ1-2, with TRBD1 matching over 7 bases. Germline V CDR1 and CDR2: SQVTM, ANQGSEA. This CDR3 has 14 amino acids. After removal of 3 bases from V and 4 bases from J, the junction contained 8 bases not matched to a gene. The CDR3 sequence: CSVEMGQRGYGYTF. The CDR3 nucleotides are TGCAGCGTTGAGATGGGACAGCGGGGCTATGGCTACACCTTC.

The chain carries TRBV10-3 and TRBJ2-1; 11 positions match TRBD2. With 10 bases clipped from V and 9 bases from J, the junction kept 14 bases outside the gene matches. The CDR3 sequence is 15 residues long. Germline CDR1 reads ENHRY; CDR2 reads SYGVKD. This CDR3 is CATKIAGGSLGEQFF. CDR3 coding DNA: TGTGCCACCAAAATAGCGGGGGGGAGCTTAGGTGAGCAGTTCTTC.

This chain connects TRBV11-1 to TRBJ2-5; D remains unclear. Germline lookup yields CDR1 SGHAT and CDR2 FQDESV (reference sequence). The CDR3 has 14 amino acids. Trimming shortened V by 3 bases and J by 0 bases, and 8 bases separated the two germline ends. CDR3 coding DNA: TGTGCCAGCAGCTTTAGGGTAAACCAAGAGACCCAGTACTTC. It codes for CASSFRVNQETQYF.

In DNA form, the CDR3 reads TGTGCCAGCAGTTTATCCCTAGGGGCTGGGGCCAACGTCCTGACTTTC. Translation: CASSLSLGAGANVLTF. The chain couples TRBV28 to TRBJ2-6; D possibly corresponds to TRBD1 (5 bases). The CDR3 consists of 16 residues. V was shortened by 1 base and J by 2 bases, with 9 bases between the two germline ends. From germline, CDR1 is MDHEN and CDR2 SYDVKM.

This clone was seen a few times. CDR3 nucleotides: TGTGCCATCAGCCGGGACAGGGGCGGCTATGGCTACACCTTC. This codes for CAISRDRGGYGYTF. The chain couples TRBV10-3 to TRBJ1-2, with TRBD1 matching 10 bases. The CDR3 extends over 14 amino acids. Trimming removed 6 bases from V and 4 bases from J; junction bases left unmatched: 5. Per the germline V gene, CDR1 is ENHRY and CDR2 is SYGVKD.

This clone was seen a few times. This chain links TRBV7-8 with TRBJ2-7; 8 bases are shared with TRBD1. Per the germline V gene, CDR1 is SGHVS and CDR2 is FQNEAQ. The CDR3 loop spans 15 amino acids. With 3 bases clipped from V and 2 bases from J, the junction kept 6 bases outside the gene matches. DNA for the CDR3: TGTGCCAGCAGCTTGCGGACAGGGACCACCTACGAGCAGTACTTC. Its protein product is CASSLRTGTTYEQYF.

The chain recombines TRBV9 with TRBJ2-3; 7 nucleotides line up with TRBD2. The J segment lost 3 bases and the V segment lost 3 bases, leaving 4 bases of the junction unmatched. Germline values: CDR1 SGDLS, CDR2 YYNGEE. CDR3 size: 14 residues. CDR3 in DNA: TGTGCCAGCAGCGACGGGGGGTGGACAGATACGCAGTATTTT. Translated, it gives CASSDGGWTDTQYF.

V and J are TRBV2 and TRBJ2-2; 8 bases line up with TRBD1. The V segment lost 2 bases and the J segment 2 bases; nucleotides outside the gene matches: 7. Germline-derived CDR1 and CDR2 are SNHLY and FYNNEI. The CDR3 spans 17 residues. This CDR3 is CASSERARGRNTGELFF. In DNA form, the CDR3 reads TGTGCCAGCAGTGAACGGGCCAGGGGGCGCAACACCGGGGAGCTGTTTTTT.

The rearrangement links TRBV7-8 to TRBJ1-3; TRBD1 agrees at 7 bases. CDR3 length equals 14 residues. CDR1 is SGHVS, CDR2 FQNEAQ, per germline. J was trimmed by 3 bases and V by 5 bases; bases with no gene match: 4. The DNA of the CDR3 is TGTGCCAGCAGCCCTACAGGGGTTGGAAACACCATATATTTT. Translating gives CASSPTGVGNTIYF.

The V gene is TRBV10-1, the J gene TRBJ2-7; no firm D call. Trimming pared 3 bases from V and 3 bases from J, leaving 12 bases between. This CDR3 comprises 14 residues. Germline V lookup: CDR1 WNHNN, CDR2 SYGVQD (reference sequence). In nucleotides, the CDR3 is TGCGCCAGCAGTGACCCTGGACGGAACTACGAGCAGTACTTC. Protein sequence: CASSDPGRNYEQYF.

The genes are TRBV6-6 and TRBJ2-1; 7 positions agree with TRBD1. V shed 10 bases and J 7 bases; nucleotides not matched to a gene: 13. CDR3 length equals 14 residues. Germline V gives CDR1 MNHNY, CDR2 SVGAGI (reference sequence). The CDR3 spells CATSGTEGENEQFF. The CDR3, as DNA: TGTGCCACGTCCGGGACAGAAGGAGAAAATGAGCAGTTCTTC.

The chain uses TRBV7-2 and TRBJ2-3; 8 nucleotides agree with TRBD2. The CDR3 has 14 amino acids. Germline CDR1 reads SGHTA; CDR2 reads FQGNSA. V dropped 6 bases and J dropped 1; count of bases not matched to a gene: 3. The CDR3 spells CASRRRGGTDTQYF. The CDR3 DNA follows: TGTGCCAGCAGACGGCGGGGGGGCACAGATACGCAGTATTTT.

The chain joins TRBV6-5 to TRBJ1-5, with D maybe TRBD1 (5 bases). The CDR3 has 12 amino acids. Trimming shortened V by 8 bases and J by 10 bases, and 15 bases separated the two germline ends. The germline CDR1 and CDR2 sequences are MNHEY and SVGAGI. The CDR3 spells CASLDPGGPQHF. The CDR3 DNA reads TGTGCCAGCCTTGACCCTGGGGGACCCCAGCATTTT.

This clone has ten or more counts. This chain uses TRBV4-2 with TRBJ2-3, with 11 bases lining up with TRBD2. Germline CDR1 reads LGHNA; CDR2 reads YNFKEQ. The CDR3 runs to 18 residues. J was trimmed by 4 bases and V by 1 base; bases with no gene match: 10. This CDR3 is CASSQAGLAGSGADTQYF. The CDR3 DNA is TGTGCCAGCAGCCAAGCCGGACTAGCGGGTTCTGGGGCAGATACGCAGTATTTT.

This clone was seen a handful of times. This chain links TRBV27 with TRBJ1-2; no reliable D call. V lost 6 bases and J 8 bases, leaving 19 bases between the germline ends. CDR1 and CDR2 (germline): MNHEY, SMNVEV (reference sequence). The CDR3 runs to 14 residues. The CDR3 loop reads CASSFSGELSGYTF. CDR3 sequence (DNA): TGTGCCAGCAGCTTCAGCGGGGAATTGAGCGGCTACACCTTC.

V usage is TRBV27 and J usage is TRBJ1-2; 10 positions match TRBD1. The CDR3 has 13 amino acids. Germline CDR1 is MNHEY and CDR2 is SMNVEV (reference sequence). V gave up 6 bases and J gave up 6 bases; unmatched junction bases: 4. The DNA of the CDR3 is TGTGCCAGCAGCTTCGGGACAGGGGATGGCTACACCTTC. Its protein product is CASSFGTGDGYTF.

This chain joins TRBV12-5 and TRBJ2-1; D is unresolved. The CDR3 consists of 13 residues. Germline CDR1 reads LGHNT; CDR2 reads FRNRAP. V lost 6 bases and J 0 bases, leaving 6 bases between the germline ends. In DNA form, the CDR3 reads TGTGCTAGTGGCCCCACCTCCTACAATGAGCAGTTCTTC. Its translation is CASGPTSYNEQFF.

The V gene is TRBV5-1, the J gene TRBJ1-1; no firm D call. The V and J ends lost 8 bases and 0 bases respectively, with 11 bases between them. There are 13 residues in the CDR3. Germline loops: CDR1 SGHRS, CDR2 YFSETQ. The CDR3 loop reads CASSTEMNTEAFF. CDR3 DNA sequence: TGCGCCAGTTCAACAGAAATGAACACTGAAGCTTTCTTT.

This rearrangement joins TRBV29-1 to TRBJ1-2, with D unclear. V lost 0 bases and J lost 5, with 4 bases in between. Germline loops: CDR1 SQVTM, CDR2 ANQGSEA. This CDR3 contains 11 residues. Here the CDR3 reads CSVEDAYGYTF. The CDR3 region has the DNA TGCAGCGTTGAAGACGCGTATGGCTACACCTTC.

The chain has TRBV9 and TRBJ2-7; maybe TRBD2 (6 bases). The V and J ends lost 3 bases and 6 bases respectively, with 19 bases between them. There are 15 residues in the CDR3. CDR1 and CDR2 from the germline V gene are SGDLS and YYNGEE. The CDR3 DNA is TGTGCCAGCAGCGCGGACAACCGACTAGTAGGCGAGCAGTACTTC. Translated: CASSADNRLVGEQYF.

The chain combines TRBV2 with TRBJ2-6; the D is unclear. The germline gives CDR1 SNHLY, CDR2 FYNNEI. Trimming removed 8 bases from V and 0 bases from J, with 5 bases in between. This CDR3 region has 13 residues. The CDR3: CASSNSGANVLTF. In DNA, the CDR3 is TGTGCCAGCTCGAACTCTGGGGCCAACGTCCTGACTTTC.

The genes are TRBV23-1 and TRBJ2-7, with D perhaps TRBD2 (6 bases). TRBV23-1 is recorded as an ORF, its role being uncertain. The CDR3 has 13 residues. V lost 4 bases to trimming and J lost 6 bases, with 13 bases between them. CDR3 loop: CASSRGIAVEQYF. Written as DNA, the CDR3 is TGCGCCAGCAGTCGAGGTATAGCGGTCGAGCAGTACTTC.